The rows below give T cell receptor beta chains drawn from one sample of a study of beta chain features in type 1 diabetes. This table comes from immunoSEQ multiplex PCR, and its TCRdb copy is limited to in-frame clones, with some not included. This repertoire shows around 250,000 clones, 14% found once; its top ten account for about 0.015%. The sample was naive CD4+ T cells from blood. These receptors were collected from a man aged 25-40 years with type 1 diabetes. Each CDR3 is given with its conserved first and last residue. The D gene is left open where the match is weak. Expanded clones are given a class, and other clones once, few, many or no size at all.

j_gene	v_gene	d_gene	abundance	CDR3aa	CDR3nt
TRBJ2-2	TRBV11-1	.	few	CASRGGPLNTGELFF	TGTGCCAGCAGGGGCGGGCCCCTCAACACCGGGGAGCTGTTTTTT
TRBJ2-2	TRBV9	.	.	CASSVRSTTNTGELFF	TGTGCCAGCAGCGTTCGTAGTACCACGAACACCGGGGAGCTGTTTTTT
TRBJ2-5	TRBV7-8	TRBD2	.	CASSRTSGPGETQYF	TGTGCCAGCAGCAGGACTAGCGGGCCAGGAGAGACCCAGTACTTC
TRBJ2-7	TRBV6-1	.	few	CASTPGQHYEQYF	TGTGCCAGCACCCCCGGACAGCACTACGAGCAGTACTTC
TRBJ2-5	TRBV7-3	TRBD2	.	CASSSGTSGRETQYF	TGTGCCAGCAGCTCCGGGACTAGCGGGAGGGAGACCCAGTACTTC
TRBJ2-1	TRBV9	TRBD2	.	CASSVVEASGSYEQFF	TGTGCCAGCAGCGTAGTTGAGGCTAGCGGGAGCTATGAGCAGTTCTTC
TRBJ2-2	TRBV15	.	few	CATSRDPQASNTGELFF	TGTGCCACCAGCAGAGACCCCCAGGCATCGAACACCGGGGAGCTGTTTTTT
TRBJ1-2	TRBV20-1	.	few	CSASPLYGYTF	TGCAGCGCGAGCCCCTTATATGGCTACACCTTC
TRBJ1-1	TRBV29-1	TRBD1	.	CSVARTGVDTEAFF	TGCAGCGTCGCAAGGACAGGGGTGGACACTGAAGCTTTCTTT
TRBJ2-3	TRBV5-4	TRBD2	few	CASRLIGGLDTQYF	TGTGCCAGCAGGTTGATCGGGGGGTTGGATACGCAGTATTTT
TRBJ1-5	TRBV2	TRBD1	.	CASSERTGSQPQHF	TGTGCCAGCAGTGAACGGACAGGGAGTCAGCCCCAGCATTTT
TRBJ2-2	TRBV7-9	TRBD1	.	CASSLAGGVGTGELFF	TGTGCCAGCAGCTTAGCAGGGGGCGTCGGCACCGGGGAGCTGTTTTTT
TRBJ2-1	TRBV7-6	.	few	CASSPEGGAYNEQFF	TGTGCCAGCAGCCCCGAGGGAGGTGCCTACAATGAGCAGTTCTTC
TRBJ2-7	TRBV6-5	.	few	CASSPWGSEQYF	TGTGCCAGCAGCCCGTGGGGCTCCGAGCAGTACTTC
TRBJ1-1	TRBV7-2	.	.	CASRTFTGKAFF	TGTGCCAGCAGGACTTTCACAGGGAAAGCTTTCTTT
TRBJ2-3	TRBV5-4	TRBD1	few	CASSRRQGPSADTQYF	TGTGCCAGCAGCAGAAGACAGGGACCATCCGCAGATACGCAGTATTTT
TRBJ1-4	TRBV7-9	.	.	CASSFDRNEKLFF	TGTGCCAGCAGCTTTGACAGAAATGAAAAACTGTTTTTT
TRBJ2-1	TRBV7-9	.	.	CASSTGEGQEFF	TGTGCCAGCAGCACCGGAGAAGGACAAGAGTTCTTC
TRBJ2-5	TRBV6-5	.	few	CASSYSRETQYF	TGTGCCAGCAGTTACTCGAGGGAGACCCAGTACTTC
TRBJ2-5	TRBV6-5	.	few	CAVKGGETQYF	TGTGCGGTGAAGGGAGGAGAGACCCAGTACTTC
TRBJ1-5	TRBV12-5	.	.	CASGPSQASNQPQHF	TGTGCTAGTGGCCCCAGCCAGGCTAGCAATCAGCCCCAGCATTTT
TRBJ1-2	TRBV6-1	TRBD1	.	CASSADRVNYGYTF	TGTGCCAGCAGCGCAGACAGGGTAAACTATGGCTACACCTTC
TRBJ2-7	TRBV6-1	.	.	CASREGASPSSYEQYF	TGTGCCAGCAGGGAAGGGGCCTCCCCGAGCTCCTACGAGCAGTACTTC
TRBJ1-5	TRBV28	.	.	CASSFRTAGNQPQHF	TGTGCCAGCAGTTTCCGGACAGCGGGCAATCAGCCCCAGCATTTT
TRBJ1-2	TRBV6-6	.	few	CASKARGGEYGYTF	TGTGCCAGCAAGGCCAGGGGAGGGGAGTATGGCTACACCTTC
TRBJ2-7	TRBV7-2	.	.	CASSLAGSYEQYF	TGTGCCAGCAGCTTAGCGGGCAGCTACGAGCAGTACTTC
TRBJ1-2	TRBV16	.	few	CASSQITGPHGYTF	TGTGCCAGCAGCCAAATTACAGGGCCTCATGGCTACACCTTC
TRBJ2-5	TRBV6-5	TRBD1	few	CASSYHRGLQETQYF	TGTGCCAGCAGTTACCACAGGGGGCTCCAAGAGACCCAGTACTTC
TRBJ1-1	TRBV18	TRBD1	few	CASSPGQLNTEAFF	TGTGCCAGCTCACCGGGACAGCTGAACACTGAAGCTTTCTTT
TRBJ2-7	TRBV2	.	few	CASTTQENEQYF	TGTGCCAGCACGACCCAGGAAAACGAGCAGTACTTC
TRBJ1-1	TRBV19	TRBD1	.	CASSIRGQGSTEAFF	TGTGCCAGTAGTATCAGGGGACAGGGGAGCACTGAAGCTTTCTTT
TRBJ1-2	TRBV15	.	.	CATSRGGGYGYTF	TGTGCCACCAGCAGAGGTGGAGGGTATGGCTACACCTTC
TRBJ2-3	TRBV7-9	TRBD2	.	CASSLALAVTDTQYF	TGTGCCAGCAGCTTAGCACTAGCGGTAACAGATACGCAGTATTTT
TRBJ2-3	TRBV6-1	TRBD2	.	CASKRDSTDTQYF	TGTGCCAGCAAGCGGGATTCCACAGATACGCAGTATTTT
TRBJ2-1	TRBV9	.	.	CASSVDPLAASYNEQFF	TGTGCCAGCAGCGTAGATCCCCTCGCGGCCTCCTACAATGAGCAGTTCTTC
TRBJ1-1	TRBV5-6	.	few	CASSLGHGEAFF	TGTGCCAGCAGCTTGGGGCATGGTGAAGCTTTCTTT
TRBJ2-1	TRBV9	.	few	CASSEAGSYNEQFF	TGTGCCAGCAGCGAGGCGGGATCCTACAATGAGCAGTTCTTC
TRBJ1-5	TRBV27	TRBD1	.	CASSSRQGSNQPQHF	TGTGCCAGCAGTTCTCGACAGGGGAGCAATCAGCCCCAGCATTTT
TRBJ2-7	TRBV7-9	TRBD2	few	CASSIPGLGSHEQYF	TGTGCCAGCAGCATACCGGGACTAGGATCCCACGAGCAGTACTTC
TRBJ2-2	TRBV9	TRBD2	.	CASSAPGTSGSGELFF	TGTGCCAGCAGCGCCCCCGGGACTAGCGGGTCCGGGGAGCTGTTTTTT
TRBJ2-5	TRBV7-2	TRBD2	few	CASIPGRVPETQYF	TGTGCCAGCATCCCGGGGAGGGTTCCGGAGACCCAGTACTTC
TRBJ1-5	TRBV19	TRBD1	.	CASRGGLRPQHF	TGTGCCAGTAGAGGGGGCCTTCGACCCCAGCATTTT
TRBJ2-7	TRBV15	TRBD1	.	CATSRIATGGYHEQYF	TGTGCCACCAGCCGCATTGCGACAGGGGGCTACCACGAGCAGTACTTC
TRBJ1-1	TRBV18	.	few	CASSSSLNTEAFF	TGTGCCAGCTCATCTAGCCTGAACACTGAAGCTTTCTTT
TRBJ1-2	TRBV28	TRBD1	few	CASSRDRVYGYTF	TGTGCCAGCAGCCGGGACAGGGTATATGGCTACACCTTC
TRBJ2-7	TRBV6-1	.	.	CASSSTSSLTYEQYF	TGTGCCAGCAGTAGTACTAGCTCCCTGACCTACGAGCAGTACTTC
TRBJ2-1	TRBV18	TRBD1	few	CASSPGQGSPEQFF	TGTGCCAGCTCACCGGGACAGGGAAGCCCTGAGCAGTTCTTC
TRBJ2-1	TRBV7-3	.	.	CASRVQGHEQFF	TGTGCCAGCAGGGTACAGGGACATGAGCAGTTCTTC
TRBJ1-1	TRBV7-3	TRBD1	.	CASSSDRGNTEAFF	TGTGCCAGCAGCTCGGACAGGGGGAACACTGAAGCTTTCTTT
TRBJ2-2	TRBV7-9	.	few	CATPVTEGTGELFF	TGTGCCACCCCAGTAACGGAGGGGACCGGGGAGCTGTTTTTT
TRBJ2-2	TRBV19	.	few	CAPLITGELFF	TGTGCCCCCTTAATCACCGGGGAGCTGTTTTTT
TRBJ2-1	TRBV7-2	.	.	CASRVGGPYNEQFF	TGTGCCAGCAGAGTGGGGGGACCCTACAATGAGCAGTTCTTC
TRBJ2-5	TRBV18	.	.	CASSPPVRETQYF	TGTGCCAGCTCACCACCAGTCCGGGAGACCCAGTACTTC
TRBJ1-1	TRBV7-2	.	.	CASSSDMNTEAFF	TGTGCCAGCAGCTCCGACATGAACACTGAAGCTTTCTTT
TRBJ2-7	TRBV5-1	TRBD2	.	CASSLTSGRAPRTYEQYF	TGCGCCAGCAGCTTGACTAGCGGGAGGGCCCCGCGGACCTACGAGCAGTACTTC
TRBJ1-1	TRBV15	TRBD1	few	CATSRGPTDRGLEAFF	TGTGCCACCAGCAGGGGCCCAACGGACAGGGGACTTGAAGCTTTCTTT
TRBJ2-5	TRBV7-3	.	few	CASSFGRGETQYF	TGTGCCAGCAGCTTTGGCAGGGGAGAGACCCAGTACTTC
TRBJ2-7	TRBV2	TRBD1	few	CASSVDRGTNEQYF	TGTGCCAGCAGCGTTGACAGGGGGACGAACGAGCAGTACTTC
TRBJ1-5	TRBV28	.	.	CASSSLATGPQPQHF	TGTGCCAGCAGTTCACTAGCCACAGGACCTCAGCCCCAGCATTTT
TRBJ1-5	TRBV2	TRBD1	.	CASSEVGTGNQPQHF	TGTGCCAGCAGTGAAGTTGGGACAGGGAATCAGCCCCAGCATTTT